The following is a T cell receptor beta chain sequence with its context. This sample is drawn from a study of spatial heterogeneity in lung cancer. Every individual TCR cDNA molecule carried its own unique molecular identifier, which allowed correction of PCR and sequencing errors. TCRdb re-called the 5' RACE reads with MiXCR, one entry per CDR3 protein. The repertoire holds around 89,000 distinct CDR3 sequences, with approximately 12% as singletons. The CDR3 sequence is 17 residues long. Trimming took 2 bases from V and 5 from J; bases not matched to a gene: 7. Germline CDR1 and CDR2: LGHDT and YNNKEL (reference sequence). Time point: sample taken at primary tumor resection.

This receptor was obtained from a male donor with early-stage non-small cell lung cancer. Sequencing used PBMCs, obtained at surgery. The chain recombines TRBV3-1 with TRBJ2-5; 14 bases line up with TRBD2. Here the CDR3 reads CASSQRLAGGPRETQYF. The CDR3 DNA reads TGTGCCAGCAGCCAAAGACTAGCGGGGGGGCCTCGGGAGACCCAGTACTTC.